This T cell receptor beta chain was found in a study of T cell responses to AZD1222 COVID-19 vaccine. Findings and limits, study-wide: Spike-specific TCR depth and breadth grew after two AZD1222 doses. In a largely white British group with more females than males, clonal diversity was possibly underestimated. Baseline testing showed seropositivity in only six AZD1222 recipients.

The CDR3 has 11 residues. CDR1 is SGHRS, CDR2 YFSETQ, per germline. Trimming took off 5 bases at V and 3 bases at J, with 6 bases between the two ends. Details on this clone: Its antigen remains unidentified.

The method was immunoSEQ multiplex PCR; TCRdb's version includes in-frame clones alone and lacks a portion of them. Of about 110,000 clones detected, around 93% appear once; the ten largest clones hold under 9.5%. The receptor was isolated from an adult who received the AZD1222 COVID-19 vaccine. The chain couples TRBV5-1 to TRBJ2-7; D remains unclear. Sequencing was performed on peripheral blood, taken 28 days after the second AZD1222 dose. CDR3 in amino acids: CASSLNYEQYF. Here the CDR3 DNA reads TGCGCCAGCAGTTTAAACTACGAGCAGTACTTC.